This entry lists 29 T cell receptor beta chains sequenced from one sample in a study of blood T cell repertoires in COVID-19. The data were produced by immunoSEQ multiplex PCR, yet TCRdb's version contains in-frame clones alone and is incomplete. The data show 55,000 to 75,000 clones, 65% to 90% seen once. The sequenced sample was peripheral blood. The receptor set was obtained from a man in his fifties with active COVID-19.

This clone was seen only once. For the CDR3, the DNA is TGTGCCAGCAGCAAAGGGGACAGAGACTACGAGCAGTACTTC. Protein product: CASSKGDRDYEQYF. The J gene is TRBJ2-7, the V gene TRBV21-1; the table's D call of TRBD1 was not tested on the DNA. TRBV21-1 is an annotated pseudogene. The CDR3 contains 14 residues.

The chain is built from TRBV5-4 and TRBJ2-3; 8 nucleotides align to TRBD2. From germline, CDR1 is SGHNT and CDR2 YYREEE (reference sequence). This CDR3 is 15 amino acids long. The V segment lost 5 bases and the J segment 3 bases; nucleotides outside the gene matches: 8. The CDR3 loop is CASSPTGTRTDTQYF. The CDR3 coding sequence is TGTGCCAGCAGTCCGACCGGGACTAGAACAGATACGCAGTATTTT.

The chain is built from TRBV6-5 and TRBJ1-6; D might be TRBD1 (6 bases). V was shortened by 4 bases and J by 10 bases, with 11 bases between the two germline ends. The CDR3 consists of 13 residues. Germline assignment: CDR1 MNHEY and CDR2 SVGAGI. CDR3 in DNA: TGTGCCAGCAGTTCAACAGGGATCTCACCCCTCCACTTT. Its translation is CASSSTGISPLHF.

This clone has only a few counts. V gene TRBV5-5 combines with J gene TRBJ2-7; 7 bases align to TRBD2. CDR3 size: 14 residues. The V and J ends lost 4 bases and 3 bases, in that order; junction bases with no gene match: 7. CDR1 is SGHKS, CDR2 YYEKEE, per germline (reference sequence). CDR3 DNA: TGTGCCAGCAGCCTGCAGGGACTAAACTACGAGCAGTACTTC. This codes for CASSLQGLNYEQYF.

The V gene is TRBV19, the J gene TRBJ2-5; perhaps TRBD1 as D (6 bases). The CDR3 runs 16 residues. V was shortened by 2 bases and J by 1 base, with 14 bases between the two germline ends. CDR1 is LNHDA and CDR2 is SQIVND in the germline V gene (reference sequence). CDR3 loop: CASSISGGLFQETQYF. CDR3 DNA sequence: TGTGCCAGTAGTATATCTGGGGGCTTATTCCAAGAGACCCAGTACTTC.

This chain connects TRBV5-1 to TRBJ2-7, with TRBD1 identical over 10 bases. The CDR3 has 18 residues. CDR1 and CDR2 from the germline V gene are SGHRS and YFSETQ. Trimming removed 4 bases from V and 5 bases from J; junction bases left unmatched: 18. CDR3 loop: CASSVDRGRLGSYDEQYF. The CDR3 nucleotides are TGCGCCAGCAGCGTAGACAGGGGGCGCCTCGGTAGCTACGACGAGCAGTACTTC.

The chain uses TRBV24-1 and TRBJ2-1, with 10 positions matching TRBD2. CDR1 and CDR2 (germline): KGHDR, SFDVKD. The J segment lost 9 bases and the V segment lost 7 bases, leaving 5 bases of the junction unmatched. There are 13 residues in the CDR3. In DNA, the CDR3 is TGTGCCACCAGACTCAGCGGGGGGGGTGAGCAGTTCTTC. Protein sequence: CATRLSGGGEQFF.

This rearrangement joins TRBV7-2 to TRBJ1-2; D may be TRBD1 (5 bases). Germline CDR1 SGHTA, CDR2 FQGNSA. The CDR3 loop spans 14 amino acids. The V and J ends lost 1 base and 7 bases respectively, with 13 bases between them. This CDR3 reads CASSLEPGRGGYTF. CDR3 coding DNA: TGTGCCAGCAGCTTAGAGCCAGGGAGGGGTGGCTACACCTTC.

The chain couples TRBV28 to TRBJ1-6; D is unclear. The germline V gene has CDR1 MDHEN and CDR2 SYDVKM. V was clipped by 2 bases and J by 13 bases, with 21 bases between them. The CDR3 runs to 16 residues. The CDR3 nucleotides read TGTGCCAGCAGTTTAAAAGGTGACTTCGGATGGTGGCCCCTCCACTTT. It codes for CASSLKGDFGWWPLHF.

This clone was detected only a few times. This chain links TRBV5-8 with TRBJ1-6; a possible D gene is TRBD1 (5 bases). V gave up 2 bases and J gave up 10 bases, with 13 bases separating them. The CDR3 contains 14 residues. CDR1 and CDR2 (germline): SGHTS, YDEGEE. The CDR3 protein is CASSFRGMGSPLHF. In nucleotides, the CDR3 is TGTGCCAGCAGCTTTCGGGGGATGGGATCACCCCTCCACTTT.

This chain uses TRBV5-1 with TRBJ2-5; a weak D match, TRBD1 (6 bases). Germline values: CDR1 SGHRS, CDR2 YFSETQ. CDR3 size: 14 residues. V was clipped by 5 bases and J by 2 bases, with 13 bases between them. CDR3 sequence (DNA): TGCGCCAGCAGTCAGGGGCATGTGCAAGAGACCCAGTACTTC. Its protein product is CASSQGHVQETQYF.

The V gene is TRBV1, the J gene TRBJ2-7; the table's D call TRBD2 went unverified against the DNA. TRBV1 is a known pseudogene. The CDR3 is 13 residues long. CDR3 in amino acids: CTSSQDRSYEQYF. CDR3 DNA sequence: TGCACCAGCAGCCAAGATCGGTCCTACGAGCAGTACTTC.

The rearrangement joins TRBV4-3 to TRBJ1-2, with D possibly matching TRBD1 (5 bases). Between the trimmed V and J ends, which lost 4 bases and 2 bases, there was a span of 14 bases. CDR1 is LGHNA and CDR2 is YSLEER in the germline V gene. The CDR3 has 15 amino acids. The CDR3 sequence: CASSRVWQGNYGYTF. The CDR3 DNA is TGCGCCAGCAGCCGTGTCTGGCAGGGCAACTATGGCTACACCTTC.

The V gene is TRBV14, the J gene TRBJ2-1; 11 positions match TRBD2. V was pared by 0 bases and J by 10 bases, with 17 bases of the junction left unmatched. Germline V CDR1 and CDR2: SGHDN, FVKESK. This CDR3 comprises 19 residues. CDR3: CASSQDSLLGTSGSREQFF. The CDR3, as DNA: TGTGCCAGCAGCCAAGATTCTTTACTGGGCACTAGCGGGAGTAGGGAGCAGTTCTTC.

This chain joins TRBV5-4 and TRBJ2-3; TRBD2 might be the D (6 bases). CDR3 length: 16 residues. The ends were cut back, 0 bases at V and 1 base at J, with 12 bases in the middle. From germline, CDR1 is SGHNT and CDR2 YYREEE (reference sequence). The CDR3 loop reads CASSLGVSGGTDTQYF. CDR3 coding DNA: TGTGCCAGCAGCTTGGGGGTTAGCGGAGGCACAGATACGCAGTATTTT.

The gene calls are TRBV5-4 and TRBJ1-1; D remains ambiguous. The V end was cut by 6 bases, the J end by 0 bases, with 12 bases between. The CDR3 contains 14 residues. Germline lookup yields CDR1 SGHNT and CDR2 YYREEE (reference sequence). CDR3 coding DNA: TGTGCCAGCACCGGAGGGTCCATGAACACTGAAGCTTTCTTT. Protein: CASTGGSMNTEAFF.

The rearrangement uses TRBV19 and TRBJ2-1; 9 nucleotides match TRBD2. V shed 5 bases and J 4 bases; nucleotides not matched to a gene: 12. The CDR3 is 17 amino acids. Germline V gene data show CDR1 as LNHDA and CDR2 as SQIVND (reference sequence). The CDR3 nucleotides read TGTGCCAGTAGTCTTCGCTCTAGCGGGGTCAGATACAATGAGCAGTTCTTC. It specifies CASSLRSSGVRYNEQFF.

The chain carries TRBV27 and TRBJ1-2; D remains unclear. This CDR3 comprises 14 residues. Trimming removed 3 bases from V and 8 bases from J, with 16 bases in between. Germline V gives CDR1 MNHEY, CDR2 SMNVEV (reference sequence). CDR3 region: CASSFKNSPSGYTF. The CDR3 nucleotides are TGTGCCAGCAGTTTTAAGAACAGTCCTTCCGGCTACACCTTC.

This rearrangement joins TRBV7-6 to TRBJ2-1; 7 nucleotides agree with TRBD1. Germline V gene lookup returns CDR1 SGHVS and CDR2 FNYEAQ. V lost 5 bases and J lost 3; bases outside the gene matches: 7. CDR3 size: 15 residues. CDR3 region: CASSPRQGRYNEQFF. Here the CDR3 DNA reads TGTGCCAGCAGCCCAAGACAGGGCCGCTACAATGAGCAGTTCTTC.

The CDR3 nucleotides are TGTGCCAGCAGCCAAGGCTCCTGGGGGACAGTAAGCCCCCAGCATTTT. Amino acid sequence: CASSQGSWGTVSPQHF. This rearrangement joins TRBV3-1 (or the pseudogene TRBV3-2) to TRBJ1-5; 7 bases agree with TRBD1. V lost 1 base and J lost 10; bases outside the gene matches: 13. The CDR3 sequence is 16 residues long. Germline values: CDR1 LGHDT, CDR2 YNNKEL (reference sequence).

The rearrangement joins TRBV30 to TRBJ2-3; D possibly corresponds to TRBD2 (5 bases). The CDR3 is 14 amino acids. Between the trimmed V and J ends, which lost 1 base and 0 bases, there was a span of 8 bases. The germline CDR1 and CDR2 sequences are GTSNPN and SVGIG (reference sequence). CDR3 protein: CAWSARTSTDTQYF. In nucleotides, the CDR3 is TGTGCCTGGAGTGCAAGGACTAGCACAGATACGCAGTATTTT. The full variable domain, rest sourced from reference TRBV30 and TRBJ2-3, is SQTIHQWPATLVQPVGSPLSLECTVEGTSNPNLYWYRQAAGRGLQLLFYSVGIGQISSEVPQNLSASRPQDRQFILSSKKLLLSDSGFYLCAWSARTSTDTQYFGPGTRLTVL.

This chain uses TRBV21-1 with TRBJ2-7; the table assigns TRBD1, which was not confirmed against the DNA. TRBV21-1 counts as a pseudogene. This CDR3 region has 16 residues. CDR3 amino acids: CASSNPCAGGSYEQYF. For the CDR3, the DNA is TGTGCCAGCAGCAATCCTTGCGCAGGGGGCTCCTACGAGCAGTACTTC.

The CDR3 protein is CSASTGPRGEQFF. The CDR3 coding sequence is TGCAGTGCTAGTACAGGCCCCAGGGGGGAGCAGTTCTTC. The chain links TRBV20-1 to TRBJ2-1, with 7 nucleotides matching TRBD1. This CDR3 spans 13 amino acids. The V gene end was trimmed by 3 bases and the J gene end by 10 bases; junction bases not matched to a gene: 9. Germline V gene data show CDR1 as DFQATT and CDR2 as SNEGSKA (reference sequence).

This chain's CDR3 is CASSPMKTNNYGYTF. In DNA form, the CDR3 reads TGTGCCAGCTCACCAATGAAGACTAATAACTATGGCTACACCTTC. The J gene is TRBJ1-2, the V gene TRBV18; D not resolved. There are 15 residues in the CDR3. From germline, CDR1 is KGHSH and CDR2 LQKENI. The V end lost 2 bases, the J end lost 1 base, and 11 bases lay between the germline ends.

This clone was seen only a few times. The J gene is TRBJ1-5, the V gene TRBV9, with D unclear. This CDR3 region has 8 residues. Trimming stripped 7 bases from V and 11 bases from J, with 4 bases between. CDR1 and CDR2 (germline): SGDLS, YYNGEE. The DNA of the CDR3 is TGTGCCAGCCAAACCCAGCATTTT. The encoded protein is CASQTQHF.

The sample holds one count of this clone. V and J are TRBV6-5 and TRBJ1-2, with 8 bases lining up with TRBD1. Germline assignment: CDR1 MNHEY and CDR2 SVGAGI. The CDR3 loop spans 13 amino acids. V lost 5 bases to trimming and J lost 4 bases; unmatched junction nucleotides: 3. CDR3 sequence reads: CASSRTGSYGYTF. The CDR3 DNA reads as TGTGCCAGCAGTCGGACAGGGTCCTATGGCTACACCTTC.

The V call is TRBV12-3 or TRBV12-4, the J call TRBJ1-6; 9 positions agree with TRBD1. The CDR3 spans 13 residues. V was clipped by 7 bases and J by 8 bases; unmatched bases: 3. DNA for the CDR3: TGTGCCAGCACCGGACAGGGGTATTCACCCCTCCACTTT. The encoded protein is CASTGQGYSPLHF.

CDR3 DNA: TGTGCCAGCAGGGGGACAGGGGGACGGTCTGGAAACACCATATATTTT. This sequence encodes CASRGTGGRSGNTIYF. The V and J genes are TRBV28 and TRBJ1-3; 11 nucleotides line up with TRBD1. The J segment lost 1 base and the V segment lost 6 bases, leaving 5 bases of the junction unmatched. Germline V gene lookup returns CDR1 MDHEN and CDR2 SYDVKM. The CDR3 is 16 residues long.

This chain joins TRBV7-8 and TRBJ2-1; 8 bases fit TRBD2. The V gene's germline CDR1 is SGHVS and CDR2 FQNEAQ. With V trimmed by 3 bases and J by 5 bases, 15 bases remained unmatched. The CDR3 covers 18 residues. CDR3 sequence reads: CASSFSGGPSGSNNEQFF. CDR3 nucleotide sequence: TGTGCCAGCAGCTTTTCGGGGGGCCCCAGCGGGAGTAACAATGAGCAGTTCTTC.